This TCR beta chain was recovered during a study of cytomegalovirus exposure and HLA in healthy donors. Broader study findings: Productive rates of about 90% or about 30% were seen for most TCR beta V segments in an earlier analysis.

Trimming took 5 bases from V and 5 from J, leaving 10 bases between them. Germline V gives CDR1 SGHNT, CDR2 YENEEA. This CDR3 is 12 amino acids long. With 60 Vbeta and 13 Jbeta primers, the PCR was carried out. The assay was immunoSEQ multiplex PCR, and TCRdb's table has in-frame clones only and misses some. The sample shows roughly 140,000 clones, approximately 85% of them seen only once. As concerns this clone: Its antigen remains unidentified.

The origin of this receptor is a woman under 30 in good health and CMV-seronegative. Sequencing was performed on PBMCs. This rearrangement joins TRBV11-3 to TRBJ2-7; D perhaps matches TRBD2 (5 bases). The CDR3 region is CASSGRGDEQYF. In DNA form, the CDR3 reads TGTGCCAGCAGCGGCCGGGGAGACGAGCAGTACTTC.